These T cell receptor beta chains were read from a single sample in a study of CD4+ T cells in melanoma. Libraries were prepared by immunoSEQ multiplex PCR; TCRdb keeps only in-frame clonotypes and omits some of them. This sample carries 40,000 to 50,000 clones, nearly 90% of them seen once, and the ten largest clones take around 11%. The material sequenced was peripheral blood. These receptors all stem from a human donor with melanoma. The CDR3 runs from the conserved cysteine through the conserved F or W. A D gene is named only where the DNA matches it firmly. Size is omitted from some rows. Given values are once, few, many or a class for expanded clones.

cdr3_aa: CASSDSNGYEQYF
cdr3_nt: TGTGCCAGCAGTGACTCGAACGGCTACGAGCAGTACTTC
d_call: .
j_call: TRBJ2-7
v_call: TRBV6-4
clone_size: .

cdr3_aa: CASSREGDGYTF
cdr3_nt: TGTGCCAGTAGCAGGGAAGGGGATGGCTACACCTTC
d_call: .
j_call: TRBJ1-2
v_call: TRBV19
clone_size: .

cdr3_aa: CASSAGLGEQFF
cdr3_nt: TGTGCCAGCAGCGCGGGTCTCGGGGAGCAGTTCTTC
d_call: .
j_call: TRBJ2-1
v_call: TRBV9
clone_size: few

cdr3_aa: CASSSFRGSHNEQFF
cdr3_nt: TGTGCCAGCAGCTCATTCCGAGGGTCCCACAATGAGCAGTTCTTC
d_call: .
j_call: TRBJ2-1
v_call: TRBV7-2
clone_size: .

cdr3_aa: CASSQDRGSYGYTF
cdr3_nt: TGTGCCAGCAGCCAAGATCGGGGCTCCTATGGCTACACCTTC
d_call: .
j_call: TRBJ1-2
v_call: TRBV14
clone_size: .

cdr3_aa: CASTPQEGVTEAFF
cdr3_nt: TGCGCCAGCACCCCCCAGGAGGGAGTAACTGAAGCTTTCTTT
d_call: .
j_call: TRBJ1-1
v_call: TRBV5-1
clone_size: .

cdr3_aa: CASSDQGGTTYEQYF
cdr3_nt: TGTGCCAGCAGTGATCAAGGGGGTACAACCTACGAGCAGTACTTC
d_call: .
j_call: TRBJ2-7
v_call: TRBV2
clone_size: .

cdr3_aa: CASGPYNQPQHF
cdr3_nt: TGTGCCAGCGGACCGTACAATCAGCCCCAGCATTTT
d_call: .
j_call: TRBJ1-5
v_call: TRBV6-1
clone_size: .

cdr3_aa: CASSDPTSGGEGTQYF
cdr3_nt: TGTGCCAGCAGTGATCCAACTAGCGGGGGGGAAGGTACGCAGTATTTT
d_call: TRBD2
j_call: TRBJ2-3
v_call: TRBV2
clone_size: .

cdr3_aa: CASSQSDSSYEQYF
cdr3_nt: TGCGCCAGCAGCCAATCGGACTCTTCCTACGAGCAGTACTTC
d_call: .
j_call: TRBJ2-7
v_call: TRBV4-3
clone_size: once

cdr3_aa: CASSQERGVSTEAFF
cdr3_nt: TGCGCCAGCAGCCAAGAACGAGGGGTTAGCACTGAAGCTTTCTTT
d_call: .
j_call: TRBJ1-1
v_call: TRBV4-1
clone_size: .

cdr3_aa: CASSDGVIVGETQYF
cdr3_nt: TGTGCCAGTAGTGATGGGGTTATAGTCGGGGAGACCCAGTACTTC
d_call: .
j_call: TRBJ2-5
v_call: TRBV19
clone_size: .

cdr3_aa: CASSIGLHYEQYF
cdr3_nt: TGTGCCAGTAGTATAGGTCTGCACTACGAGCAGTACTTC
d_call: .
j_call: TRBJ2-7
v_call: TRBV19
clone_size: .

cdr3_aa: CASSQIIPFNEKLFF
cdr3_nt: TGCGCCAGCAGCCAAATTATACCGTTTAATGAAAAACTGTTTTTT
d_call: .
j_call: TRBJ1-4
v_call: TRBV4-1
clone_size: .